These 22 T cell receptor beta chains were sequenced from one sample in a study of blood T cell repertoires in COVID-19. Some clones are missing from TCRdb's copy, which holds only in-frame ones; the method was immunoSEQ multiplex PCR. The sample has about 280,000 clones; around nine tenths are singletons. Sample: peripheral blood. These receptors were taken from a man aged 35-49 years with active or convalescent COVID-19.

The chain carries TRBV12-3 or TRBV12-4 and TRBJ1-1; D call uncertain. The CDR3 is 12 residues long. With 7 bases removed from V and 4 bases from J, the gap between germline ends came to 10 bases. Written as DNA, the CDR3 is TGTGCCAGCATTGGAGACGGCACTGAAGCTTTCTTT. Translation gives CASIGDGTEAFF.

This chain uses TRBV5-5 with TRBJ2-7; 7 bases map to TRBD2. CDR1 is SGHKS, CDR2 YYEKEE, per germline (reference sequence). The CDR3 has 15 amino acids. J was trimmed by 5 bases and V by 4 bases; bases with no gene match: 12. CDR3 in DNA: TGTGCCAGCAGCGGGAGGGGCTCGGGGCTCGACGAGCAGTACTTC. Translation gives CASSGRGSGLDEQYF.

This chain links TRBV25-1 with TRBJ1-1; 8 positions agree with TRBD1. The germline CDR1 and CDR2 sequences are MGHDK and SYGVNS. V lost 11 bases to trimming and J lost 3 bases; unmatched junction nucleotides: 5. CDR3 length: 12 amino acids. This chain's CDR3 is CAAQGGDTEAFF. For the CDR3, the DNA is TGTGCCGCACAGGGGGGTGACACTGAAGCTTTCTTT.

This chain connects TRBV19 to TRBJ2-2; 7 bases map to TRBD1. Germline V gene lookup returns CDR1 LNHDA and CDR2 SQIVND (reference sequence). V dropped 5 bases and J dropped 6; count of bases not matched to a gene: 6. The CDR3 loop spans 14 amino acids. The CDR3 coding sequence is TGTGCCAGTAGTGTCGACAGGGTGGCCGGGGAGCTGTTTTTT. Translated, it gives CASSVDRVAGELFF.

This chain links TRBV5-1 with TRBJ2-7; 9 positions match TRBD1. Germline CDR1 is SGHRS and CDR2 is YFSETQ. This CDR3 spans 15 amino acids. The J segment lost 1 base and the V segment lost 4 bases, leaving 6 bases of the junction unmatched. This CDR3 reads CASSITGQGSYEQYF. CDR3 in DNA: TGCGCCAGCAGCATAACGGGACAGGGTTCCTACGAGCAGTACTTC.

J is TRBJ2-1 and V is TRBV11-2; maybe TRBD2 (6 bases). This CDR3 is 16 amino acids long. V lost 0 bases and J lost 0, with 9 bases in between. The germline V gene has CDR1 SGHAT and CDR2 FQNNGV. The CDR3: CASSLEEGSSYNEQFF. CDR3 DNA: TGTGCCAGCAGCTTAGAGGAGGGAAGCTCCTACAATGAGCAGTTCTTC.

This clone has a handful of counts. The V and J genes are TRBV18 and TRBJ1-1; 9 nucleotides line up with TRBD1. The CDR3 loop spans 16 amino acids. V dropped 3 bases and J dropped 5; count of bases not matched to a gene: 10. The germline gives CDR1 KGHSH, CDR2 LQKENI. The CDR3 DNA is TGTGCCAGCTCACCTGTCACGGGACAGGGTAAGACTGAAGCTTTCTTT. Encoded protein: CASSPVTGQGKTEAFF.

This rearrangement joins TRBV19 to TRBJ2-1; unclear D gene. V was shortened by 5 bases and J by 3 bases, with 8 bases between the two germline ends. Germline CDR1 reads LNHDA; CDR2 reads SQIVND (reference sequence). The CDR3 length is 13 residues. The CDR3 DNA follows: TGTGCCAGTAGTGAACTCCTCTACAATGAGCAGTTCTTC. Encoded protein: CASSELLYNEQFF.

In regard to this clone: The germline gene is not matched at one end of the junction; a read error may be the cause. The chain employs TRBV2 and TRBJ1-6; 7 bases match TRBD1. The CDR3 totals 14 residues. Per germline, CDR1 SNHLY and CDR2 FYNNEI. The chain's CDR3 is CASNEDRVNSPLHF. CDR3 sequence (DNA): TGTGCCAGCAATGAAGACAGGGTTAATTCACCCCTCCACTTT.

The V gene is TRBV5-6, the J gene TRBJ1-2; D unresolved. This CDR3 has 14 amino acids. CDR1 is SGHDT and CDR2 is YYEEEE in the germline V gene. V lost 0 bases and J 6 bases, leaving 12 bases between the germline ends. The CDR3 region is CASSLVPRENGYTF. CDR3 bases: TGTGCCAGCAGCTTGGTCCCCCGGGAGAATGGCTACACCTTC.

The chain carries TRBV6-2 or TRBV6-3 and TRBJ1-2; 9 bases match TRBD1. Germline trimming cut 6 bases from V and 12 bases from J; bases unmatched to any gene: 11. The V gene's germline CDR1 is MNHEY and CDR2 SVGEGT. This CDR3 is built from 13 residues. CDR3: CASSWTGAQTHTF. The CDR3 region has the DNA TGTGCCAGCAGCTGGACAGGGGCCCAGACCCACACCTTC.

This sequence joins TRBV3-1 (or the pseudogene TRBV3-2) and TRBJ1-1; no definite D call. Trimming stripped 1 base from V and 11 bases from J, with 11 bases between. Germline values: CDR1 LGHDT, CDR2 YNNKEL (reference sequence). This CDR3 is 12 amino acids long. The CDR3 DNA is TGTGCCAGCAGCCAAGGTCAGTTTTTTGCTTTCTTT. Translating it yields CASSQGQFFAFF.

The chain has TRBV12-3 or TRBV12-4 and TRBJ1-5, with a tentative D call TRBD1 (5 bases). Trimming stripped 3 bases from V and 6 bases from J, with 9 bases between. This CDR3 is 13 amino acids long. The CDR3 region is CASSLGGSQPQHF. The CDR3 nucleotides are TGTGCCAGCAGTTTGGGGGGTAGTCAGCCCCAGCATTTT.

V is TRBV27 and J is TRBJ2-1, with 9 nucleotides matching TRBD1. The CDR3 length is 16 residues. CDR1 MNHEY and CDR2 SMNVEV come from the germline V gene (reference sequence). J lost 5 bases, V lost 6 bases, and 11 bases had no gene match. This chain's CDR3 is CASRKGLGQGDNEQFF. CDR3 nucleotide sequence: TGTGCCAGCAGGAAGGGCCTGGGACAGGGAGACAATGAGCAGTTCTTC.

The chain uses TRBV19 and TRBJ2-7; 9 nucleotides align to TRBD1. V trimming: 6 bases; J trimming: 3 bases; junction bases outside the gene matches: 6. This CDR3 spans 14 amino acids. Germline loops: CDR1 LNHDA, CDR2 SQIVND (reference sequence). CDR3 residues: CASSQGQGYYEQYF. DNA for the CDR3: TGTGCCAGTAGCCAAGGACAGGGGTACTACGAGCAGTACTTC.

The chain combines TRBV11-3 with TRBJ2-2; 10 nucleotides match TRBD1. Per the germline V gene, CDR1 is SGHNT and CDR2 is YENEEA. V lost 2 bases and J lost 5; bases outside the gene matches: 8. This CDR3 comprises 17 residues. Here the CDR3 DNA reads TGTGCCAGCAGCTTAAGGGACAGGGGAGAAAAAACCGGGGAGCTGTTTTTT. It is translated as CASSLRDRGEKTGELFF. Supplemented by reference TRBV11-3 and TRBJ2-2, the full variable domain reads EAGVVQSPRYKIIEKKQPVAFWCNPISGHNTLYWYLQNLGQGPELLIRYENEEAVDDSQLPKDRFSAERLKGVDSTLKIQPAELGDSAVYLCASSLRDRGEKTGELFFGEGSRLTVL.

The rearrangement joins TRBV24-1 to TRBJ2-7, with 7 nucleotides matching TRBD1. Germline CDR1 is KGHDR and CDR2 is SFDVKD. This CDR3 contains 13 residues. Unmatched junction bases numbered 3, after V lost 5 bases and J lost 3 bases. As DNA, the CDR3 is TGTGCCACCAGTGGTGGGACAGACTACGAGCAGTACTTC. Amino acids: CATSGGTDYEQYF.

The J gene is TRBJ2-1, the V gene TRBV27; weak D call: TRBD1 (6 bases). This CDR3 spans 15 amino acids. V dropped 4 bases and J dropped 5 bases, with 15 bases sitting between them. Germline V gene data show CDR1 as MNHEY and CDR2 as SMNVEV (reference sequence). As DNA, the CDR3 is TGTGCCAGCAGTTCGGACAGTATGCCCGACAATGAGCAGTTCTTC. The encoded protein is CASSSDSMPDNEQFF.

The V call is TRBV6-1, the J call TRBJ2-6; no clear D. V shed 0 bases and J shed 0 bases, with 6 bases lying between them. This CDR3 has 16 amino acids. Germline V gene data show CDR1 as MNHNS and CDR2 as SASEGT. For the CDR3, the DNA is TGTGCCAGCAGTGAAGCGTCCCTCTCTGGGGCCAACGTCCTGACTTTC. Protein sequence: CASSEASLSGANVLTF.

The chain carries TRBV9 and TRBJ2-2, with 9 bases matching TRBD1. Germline assignment: CDR1 SGDLS and CDR2 YYNGEE. V gave up 1 base and J gave up 7 bases; unmatched junction bases: 5. The CDR3 has 15 residues. CDR3 DNA sequence: TGTGCCAGCAGCGTAACGACAGGGGGTCTCGGGGAGCTGTTTTTT. Amino acids: CASSVTTGGLGELFF.

The rearrangement joins TRBV6-5 to TRBJ1-2; D ambiguous. V gave up 6 bases and J gave up 2 bases, with 10 bases separating them. The CDR3 contains 13 residues. Germline V CDR1 and CDR2: MNHEY, SVGAGI. The CDR3 bases are TGTGCCAGCAGGGTGGGCAAGAACTATGGCTACACCTTC. This translates into CASRVGKNYGYTF.

V is TRBV5-1 and J is TRBJ2-3; 8 bases map to TRBD2. The CDR3 length is 17 residues. Germline V gives CDR1 SGHRS, CDR2 YFSETQ. V shed 0 bases, J shed 2 bases, and the junction held 8 bases outside the gene matches. The CDR3 DNA reads TGCGCCAGCAGCTTGGAGCTAGCGGGTCGGAACACAGATACGCAGTATTTT. Its translation is CASSLELAGRNTDTQYF.